Sequencing of this TCR beta chain was carried out in a study of T cells of healthy individuals. The CDR3 covers 16 residues. Per the germline V gene, CDR1 is SEHNR and CDR2 is FQNEAQ (reference sequence). The ends were cut back, 5 bases at V and 0 bases at J, with 17 bases in the middle. This clonotype was seen ten or more times. TCRdb ran MiXCR on the 5' RACE reads and lists one entry per CDR3 protein. The data hold about 53,000 distinct CDR3 sequences, with approximately 15% observed a single time. This chain uses TRBV7-9 with TRBJ2-7; maybe TRBD2 (6 bases). The TCR comes from a human donor in good health. The CDR3 DNA follows: TGTGCCAGCAGCCTATACCGGGACTGGAGCTCCTACGAGCAGTACTTC. This translates into CASSLYRDWSSYEQYF.